This TCR beta chain came from a study of blood T cell repertoires in COVID-19. Overall study: PBMCs, B-cell-depleted T cells, or T cells were the source of the cDNA or gDNA that made up the material.

In germline, CDR1 is SNHLY, CDR2 FYNNEI. The CDR3 totals 14 residues. With 4 bases removed from V and 0 bases from J, the gap between germline ends came to 7 bases. In the original processing: Reference gene primer amplification gave nucleated cell count estimates. Using immunoSEQ multiplex PCR, the repertoire was profiled, and TCRdb retains in-frame clones only, with some absent. V and J calls and clone size are given by that table; D and trimming were obtained from the DNA. The top ten hold around 3.3% of the sample, which has under 250,000 clones, 83% seen once. Cohort placement rested on clinical history that participants reported themselves.

The rearrangement joins TRBV2 to TRBJ1-5; no definite D call. This clonotype was obtained from a woman between 40 and 55 years old who had been exposed to COVID-19. The sequencing input was PBMCs or T cells enriched from blood (not recorded which). The chain's CDR3 is CASSAGISNQPQHF. In nucleotides, the CDR3 is TGTGCCAGCAGTGCGGGGATTAGCAATCAGCCCCAGCATTTT.